This T cell receptor (beta chain) derives from a study of early T cells in non-severe SARS-CoV-2 infection. Study details: With bulk RNA from unsorted whole blood as input, sequencing yielded unpaired chains. Whole-study results and caveats: Private and CD4 specificities were missed by VDJdb matching, skewed to anti-spike CD8.

With respect to this clonotype: The target antigen is unknown.

Unique molecular identifiers tagged individual cDNA molecules. TCRdb reprocessed the 5' RACE reads via MiXCR and lists one record per CDR3 protein. The sample has about 58,000 distinct CDR3 sequences, more than 7.5% seen once. V lost 1 base to trimming and J lost 10 bases; unmatched junction nucleotides: 7. The CDR3 covers 15 residues. This clonotype originated in an adult who was a healthcare worker with PCR-confirmed SARS-CoV-2 infection or an uninfected control (not recorded which). The J gene is TRBJ2-1, the V gene TRBV12-3 or TRBV12-4; 10 bases fit TRBD2. The source material was whole blood. The CDR3 sequence is CASSLEGSGRTEQFF. CDR3 DNA: TGTGCCAGCAGTTTAGAAGGTAGCGGGAGGACGGAGCAGTTCTTC.